A selection of T cell receptor beta chains follows, all from one sample in a study of Ad26.COV2.S vaccination and SARS-CoV-2 variants. The data were produced by immunoSEQ multiplex PCR, yet TCRdb's version contains in-frame clones alone and is incomplete. The data hold under 95,000 clones, with more than 70% observed a single time. Specimen: peripheral blood, collected after recovery from COVID-19. Receptor source: a human donor who had recovered from COVID-19. Both conserved end residues are part of each CDR3. The order of the fields is CDR3 length, J gene, V gene, D gene, clone size, CDR3 DNA, CDR3 protein. A D gene is named only where the DNA matches it firmly. Clone size is not always given. Where it is, it says once, few, many or a class for expanded clones.

CDR3 length: 14; J gene: TRBJ1-3; V gene: TRBV6-6; D gene: .; clone size: .; CDR3 DNA: TGTGCCAGCAGCAATGCAGTCTCTGGAAACACCATATATTTT; CDR3 protein: CASSNAVSGNTIYF
CDR3 length: 13; J gene: TRBJ2-7; V gene: TRBV28; D gene: .; clone size: .; CDR3 DNA: TGTGCCAGCGAGGGCAATATCCCATACGAGCAGTACTTC; CDR3 protein: CASEGNIPYEQYF
CDR3 length: 16; J gene: TRBJ1-5; V gene: TRBV19; D gene: TRBD1; clone size: .; CDR3 DNA: TGTGCCAGTAGTATACTACCGGGACAGATCAATCAGCCCCAGCATTTT; CDR3 protein: CASSILPGQINQPQHF
CDR3 length: 14; J gene: TRBJ1-1; V gene: TRBV5-4; D gene: TRBD1; clone size: .; CDR3 DNA: TGTGCCAGCAGCTTAGGGGGCGCGGGGACTGAAGCTTTCTTT; CDR3 protein: CASSLGGAGTEAFF
CDR3 length: 12; J gene: TRBJ2-1; V gene: TRBV10-3; D gene: TRBD2; clone size: .; CDR3 DNA: TGTGCCATCGGGGGACTAGACAATGAGCAGTTCTTC; CDR3 protein: CAIGGLDNEQFF
CDR3 length: 18; J gene: TRBJ2-3; V gene: TRBV10-3; D gene: .; clone size: .; CDR3 DNA: TGTGCCATCAGTGAGTCGATTCGGGCGGGAATGGGCACAGATACGCAGTATTTT; CDR3 protein: CAISESIRAGMGTDTQYF
CDR3 length: 16; J gene: TRBJ2-7; V gene: TRBV5-4; D gene: TRBD2; clone size: once; CDR3 DNA: TGTGCCAGCAGTCACCGCGGGGGTCCTAGCCCGCTAGAGCAGTACTTC; CDR3 protein: CASSHRGGPSPLEQYF
CDR3 length: 15; J gene: TRBJ2-6; V gene: TRBV6-1; D gene: .; clone size: .; CDR3 DNA: TGTGCCAGCAGTGAGGACAGCTCTGGGGCCAACGTCCTGACTTTC; CDR3 protein: CASSEDSSGANVLTF
CDR3 length: 14; J gene: TRBJ1-4; V gene: TRBV27; D gene: TRBD1; clone size: .; CDR3 DNA: TGTGCCAGCAGGGCACAGGGGTGGGATGAAAAACTGTTTTTT; CDR3 protein: CASRAQGWDEKLFF
CDR3 length: 14; J gene: TRBJ1-2; V gene: TRBV27; D gene: TRBD1; clone size: .; CDR3 DNA: TGTGCCAGCAGTTATCAGGGGGAGGGGTATGGCTACACCTTC; CDR3 protein: CASSYQGEGYGYTF
CDR3 length: 14; J gene: TRBJ2-7; V gene: TRBV4-3; D gene: TRBD1; clone size: .; CDR3 DNA: TGCGCCAGCAGCCCAACCGGGACAGTCTACGAGCAGTACTTC; CDR3 protein: CASSPTGTVYEQYF
CDR3 length: 15; J gene: TRBJ2-3; V gene: TRBV7-6; D gene: TRBD2; clone size: .; CDR3 DNA: TGTGCCAGCAGCTTCGAGGCTAGCGGAGACCTTACGCAGTATTTT; CDR3 protein: CASSFEASGDLTQYF
CDR3 length: 13; J gene: TRBJ2-1; V gene: TRBV25-1; D gene: TRBD1; clone size: .; CDR3 DNA: TGTGCCAGCAGTGAAACAGGGGCCAATGAGCAGTTCTTC; CDR3 protein: CASSETGANEQFF
CDR3 length: 13; J gene: TRBJ2-7; V gene: TRBV6-4; D gene: .; clone size: .; CDR3 DNA: TGTGCCAGCAGTGCTACACAGGGCTACGAGCAGTACTTC; CDR3 protein: CASSATQGYEQYF
CDR3 length: 15; J gene: TRBJ2-5; V gene: TRBV9; D gene: TRBD2; clone size: once; CDR3 DNA: TGTGCCAGCACGAGGACTAGCGGCAACCAAGAGACCCAGTACTTC; CDR3 protein: CASTRTSGNQETQYF
CDR3 length: 11; J gene: TRBJ2-2; V gene: TRBV6-2/TRBV6-3; D gene: .; clone size: .; CDR3 DNA: TGTGCCAGCAGTTTCACCGGGGAGCTGTTTTTT; CDR3 protein: CASSFTGELFF
CDR3 length: 12; J gene: TRBJ1-1; V gene: TRBV12-5; D gene: .; clone size: .; CDR3 DNA: TGTGCTAGTGGCCCGGAACGGCGTGAAGCTTTCTTT; CDR3 protein: CASGPERREAFF
CDR3 length: 15; J gene: TRBJ2-7; V gene: TRBV6-2/TRBV6-3; D gene: .; clone size: .; CDR3 DNA: TGTGCCAGCAGTTGGGGGGGCCCTATGAATTACGAGCAGTACTTC; CDR3 protein: CASSWGGPMNYEQYF
CDR3 length: 13; J gene: TRBJ1-1; V gene: TRBV6-6; D gene: TRBD1; clone size: .; CDR3 DNA: TGTGCCAGCAGGTACAGGGGTGACACTGAAGCTTTCTTT; CDR3 protein: CASRYRGDTEAFF
CDR3 length: 14; J gene: TRBJ2-2; V gene: TRBV5-1; D gene: .; clone size: .; CDR3 DNA: TGCGCCAGCAGCTTGGTCACTAACACCGGGGAGCTGTTTTTT; CDR3 protein: CASSLVTNTGELFF
CDR3 length: 15; J gene: TRBJ1-2; V gene: TRBV7-9; D gene: TRBD1; clone size: .; CDR3 DNA: TGTGCCAGCAGCTCCGGGGACAGGGTGCGCTATGGCTACACCTTC; CDR3 protein: CASSSGDRVRYGYTF
CDR3 length: 16; J gene: TRBJ2-7; V gene: TRBV11-3; D gene: TRBD1; clone size: .; CDR3 DNA: TGTGCCAGCAGCCCGAGATGGGGGACAGGGCGATCCGAGCAGTACTTC; CDR3 protein: CASSPRWGTGRSEQYF
CDR3 length: 14; J gene: TRBJ2-7; V gene: TRBV19; D gene: .; clone size: .; CDR3 DNA: TGTGCCAGTAGTCCGGGGGCCAGGGTCTACGAGCAGTACTTC; CDR3 protein: CASSPGARVYEQYF
CDR3 length: 13; J gene: TRBJ2-7; V gene: TRBV12-3/TRBV12-4; D gene: .; clone size: .; CDR3 DNA: TGTGCCAGCAGTTCTGGACTGCCTCGCGAGCAGTACTTC; CDR3 protein: CASSSGLPREQYF
CDR3 length: 15; J gene: TRBJ2-2; V gene: TRBV2; D gene: .; clone size: .; CDR3 DNA: TGTGCCAGCAGTGGTGCTGGCAGCGCAGTCGGGGAGCTGTTTTTT; CDR3 protein: CASSGAGSAVGELFF
CDR3 length: 14; J gene: TRBJ2-7; V gene: TRBV27; D gene: .; clone size: .; CDR3 DNA: TGTGCCAGCGGGTCCGGGTTGTCCTCCTACGAGCAGTACTTC; CDR3 protein: CASGSGLSSYEQYF
CDR3 length: 13; J gene: TRBJ1-2; V gene: TRBV11-3; D gene: .; clone size: few; CDR3 DNA: TGTGCCAGCAGCTTAGGGGAAGGGGTCGGCTACACCTTC; CDR3 protein: CASSLGEGVGYTF
CDR3 length: 13; J gene: TRBJ1-3; V gene: TRBV5-1; D gene: .; clone size: .; CDR3 DNA: TGCGCCAGCAGCCCCTCGTCGGGGGACACCATATATTTT; CDR3 protein: CASSPSSGDTIYF
CDR3 length: 13; J gene: TRBJ2-1; V gene: TRBV9; D gene: .; clone size: .; CDR3 DNA: TGTGCCAGCAGCGTTCCGACTAGGGCTGAGCAGTTCTTC; CDR3 protein: CASSVPTRAEQFF
CDR3 length: 15; J gene: TRBJ2-3; V gene: TRBV7-8; D gene: TRBD2; clone size: few; CDR3 DNA: TGTGCCAGCAGCACCGGCGCGGGAGAAGTAGATACGCAGTATTTT; CDR3 protein: CASSTGAGEVDTQYF
CDR3 length: 15; J gene: TRBJ1-6; V gene: TRBV4-2; D gene: .; clone size: .; CDR3 DNA: TGTGCCAGCAGCCAAGAGGGGGCGGGGAATTCACCCCTCCACTTT; CDR3 protein: CASSQEGAGNSPLHF
CDR3 length: 15; J gene: TRBJ2-3; V gene: TRBV4-2; D gene: .; clone size: few; CDR3 DNA: TGTGCCAGCAGCCAAGTGGGAGGCCGGGAAGATACGCAGTATTTT; CDR3 protein: CASSQVGGREDTQYF
CDR3 length: 12; J gene: TRBJ2-5; V gene: TRBV29-1; D gene: .; clone size: .; CDR3 DNA: TGCAGCGTTGTCGAGCGCCAAGAGACCCAGTACTTC; CDR3 protein: CSVVERQETQYF
CDR3 length: 16; J gene: TRBJ1-1; V gene: TRBV5-1; D gene: .; clone size: .; CDR3 DNA: TGCGCCAGCAGCCGGGACGGTTGGCTCTCAGACACTGAAGCTTTCTTT; CDR3 protein: CASSRDGWLSDTEAFF
CDR3 length: 14; J gene: TRBJ1-1; V gene: TRBV2; D gene: .; clone size: .; CDR3 DNA: TGTGCCAGCTCTGCTTTACCGGGGAACACTGAAGCTTTCTTT; CDR3 protein: CASSALPGNTEAFF
CDR3 length: 11; J gene: TRBJ2-3; V gene: TRBV28; D gene: .; clone size: .; CDR3 DNA: TGTGCCAGCAGTTCCCCAGATACGCAGTATTTT; CDR3 protein: CASSSPDTQYF
CDR3 length: 18; J gene: TRBJ2-1; V gene: TRBV19; D gene: TRBD1; clone size: .; CDR3 DNA: TGTGCCAGTAGTATCTCTCCGGGGACAGGGGGCTCCTACAATGAGCAGTTCTTC; CDR3 protein: CASSISPGTGGSYNEQFF
CDR3 length: 17; J gene: TRBJ2-1; V gene: TRBV27; D gene: TRBD2; clone size: .; CDR3 DNA: TGTGCCAGCAGTTTGGGTAGCGGGGCTCACTCCTACAATGAGCAGTTCTTC; CDR3 protein: CASSLGSGAHSYNEQFF
CDR3 length: 17; J gene: TRBJ2-1; V gene: TRBV5-4; D gene: .; clone size: .; CDR3 DNA: TGTGCCAGCAGCTTAGGGCTCCAGCGGCACTTCAACAATGAGCAGTTCTTC; CDR3 protein: CASSLGLQRHFNNEQFF
CDR3 length: 15; J gene: TRBJ2-7; V gene: TRBV5-6; D gene: TRBD1; clone size: .; CDR3 DNA: TGTGCCAGCAGCCTGGGACAGGCTGGCGCCTACGAGCAGTACTTC; CDR3 protein: CASSLGQAGAYEQYF
CDR3 length: 14; J gene: TRBJ1-2; V gene: TRBV12-5; D gene: .; clone size: .; CDR3 DNA: TGTGCTAGTGGTTTGGGTCTTGGATTTGGTGGCTACACCTTC; CDR3 protein: CASGLGLGFGGYTF
CDR3 length: 14; J gene: TRBJ1-2; V gene: TRBV3-1/TRBV3-2; D gene: .; clone size: .; CDR3 DNA: TGTGCCAGCAGCCAAGAAGGGCATGTTGGGGGCTACACCTTC; CDR3 protein: CASSQEGHVGGYTF
CDR3 length: 13; J gene: TRBJ2-7; V gene: TRBV12-3/TRBV12-4; D gene: .; clone size: few; CDR3 DNA: TGTGCCAGCAGCAGGGACTTATCCTACGAGCAGTACTTC; CDR3 protein: CASSRDLSYEQYF
CDR3 length: 17; J gene: TRBJ1-5; V gene: TRBV2; D gene: .; clone size: .; CDR3 DNA: TGTGCCAGCAGTGCAGAAACAGGGCGTTTTAGCAATCAGCCCCAGCATTTT; CDR3 protein: CASSAETGRFSNQPQHF
CDR3 length: 15; J gene: TRBJ1-5; V gene: TRBV2; D gene: .; clone size: .; CDR3 DNA: TGTGCCAGCACCCCCCAACGGGGGGTAGATCAGCCCCAGCATTTT; CDR3 protein: CASTPQRGVDQPQHF
CDR3 length: 16; J gene: TRBJ2-2; V gene: TRBV7-2; D gene: .; clone size: .; CDR3 DNA: TGTGCCAGCAGTTGGTGGACGACCCAAAACACCGGGGAGCTGTTTTTT; CDR3 protein: CASSWWTTQNTGELFF
CDR3 length: 15; J gene: TRBJ2-5; V gene: TRBV18; D gene: TRBD2; clone size: .; CDR3 DNA: TGTGCCAGCTCACCACGGGGACTAGCGGAAGAGACCCAGTACTTC; CDR3 protein: CASSPRGLAEETQYF
CDR3 length: 13; J gene: TRBJ2-1; V gene: TRBV28; D gene: .; clone size: .; CDR3 DNA: TGTGCCAGCAGTTCTTACAGGGTCAATGAGCAGTTCTTC; CDR3 protein: CASSSYRVNEQFF
CDR3 length: 13; J gene: TRBJ2-5; V gene: TRBV19; D gene: .; clone size: .; CDR3 DNA: TGTGCCAGTAGTGCGACTAGTCAGGGGACCCAGTACTTC; CDR3 protein: CASSATSQGTQYF
CDR3 length: 15; J gene: TRBJ2-5; V gene: TRBV9; D gene: .; clone size: .; CDR3 DNA: TGTGCCAGCAGCGTAGGGACGACCCTCGTGGAGACCCAGTACTTC; CDR3 protein: CASSVGTTLVETQYF
CDR3 length: 13; J gene: TRBJ2-2; V gene: TRBV5-4; D gene: .; clone size: .; CDR3 DNA: TGTGCCAGCAGCTTAGATAGCCACGGGGAGCTGTTTTTT; CDR3 protein: CASSLDSHGELFF
CDR3 length: 12; J gene: TRBJ2-1; V gene: TRBV29-1; D gene: .; clone size: .; CDR3 DNA: TGCAGCGTTGCAGGGGCTGTCAATGAGCAGTTCTTC; CDR3 protein: CSVAGAVNEQFF
CDR3 length: 20; J gene: TRBJ2-3; V gene: TRBV11-3; D gene: TRBD2; clone size: .; CDR3 DNA: TGTGCCAGCAGCTTTCCCGAAGTGGGACTAGCGGGAGCGGGAACAGATACGCAGTATTTT; CDR3 protein: CASSFPEVGLAGAGTDTQYF
CDR3 length: 17; J gene: TRBJ2-3; V gene: TRBV4-2; D gene: TRBD2; clone size: few; CDR3 DNA: TGTGCCAGCAGCCAAGCCCTAGCGGGAGGGAACACAGATACGCAGTATTTT; CDR3 protein: CASSQALAGGNTDTQYF